The 18 T cell receptor beta chains below were found in one sample sequenced in a study of T cell responses to AZD1222 COVID-19 vaccine. Only in-frame clones appear in the TCRdb table, and some are missing; sequencing was by immunoSEQ multiplex PCR. The table lists 150,000 or so clones, 93% of them singletons. The sample here was peripheral blood, taken on day 0 of AZD1222 vaccination. These receptors were taken from an adult in good health.

This clone was found once. V gene TRBV23-1 combines with J gene TRBJ1-6; TRBD1 matches 8 bases. TRBV23-1 is an open reading frame whose function is uncertain. The CDR3 is made up of 18 amino acids. Unmatched junction bases numbered 12, after V lost 0 bases and J lost 8 bases. The CDR3 reads CASSQSRQGAREDSPLHF. CDR3 nucleotide sequence: TGCGCCAGCAGTCAATCGAGGCAGGGGGCAAGAGAGGATTCACCCCTCCACTTT.

The chain carries TRBV7-9 and TRBJ1-1; D remains unclear. Trimming took off 4 bases at V and 1 base at J, with 7 bases between the two ends. The germline gives CDR1 SEHNR, CDR2 FQNEAQ (reference sequence). The CDR3 is made up of 13 amino acids. Written as DNA, the CDR3 is TGTGCCAGCAGCTACACGAAGAACACTGAAGCTTTCTTT. Translated: CASSYTKNTEAFF.

The chain has TRBV18 and TRBJ2-2; weak D call: TRBD1 (5 bases). CDR1 KGHSH and CDR2 LQKENI come from the germline V gene. CDR3 length: 14 amino acids. V was clipped by 2 bases and J by 2 bases, with 6 bases between them. CDR3 DNA: TGTGCCAGCTCACCAGACAGAAACACCGGGGAGCTGTTTTTT. It yields the protein CASSPDRNTGELFF.

This clone has only a few counts. The chain uses TRBV5-4 and TRBJ2-3; 15 nucleotides align to TRBD2. V lost 4 bases, J lost 0 bases, and 6 bases stayed unmatched. Germline V gene lookup returns CDR1 SGHNT and CDR2 YYREEE (reference sequence). The CDR3 spans 18 residues. In nucleotides, the CDR3 is TGTGCCAGCAGCCCGGGACTAGCGGGGGGTCCAAGCACAGATACGCAGTATTTT. This encodes CASSPGLAGGPSTDTQYF.

This rearrangement joins TRBV12-5 to TRBJ1-5; D is ambiguous. V lost 3 bases and J 0 bases, leaving 21 bases between the germline ends. CDR1 and CDR2 from the germline V gene are LGHNT and FRNRAP. The CDR3 consists of 19 residues. The CDR3 DNA sequence: TGTGCTAGTGGTTTATCCGAAGAGGTTAGGCAGTATAGCAATCAGCCCCAGCATTTT. Amino acids: CASGLSEEVRQYSNQPQHF.

About this clone: The sample has other DNA sequences that encode this CDR3 too. The genes are TRBV27 and TRBJ1-2, with D perhaps matching TRBD1 (6 bases). The CDR3 contains 14 residues. Trimming left V 2 bases short and J 4 bases short, with 11 bases between. Looked up from germline, CDR1 is MNHEY and CDR2 is SMNVEV (reference sequence). The CDR3 DNA sequence: TGTGCCAGCAGTTTAATAGGCAGGGGCTATGGCTACACCTTC. Amino acids: CASSLIGRGYGYTF.

The rearrangement uses TRBV30 and TRBJ1-4, with D perhaps matching TRBD1 (6 bases). The germline gives CDR1 GTSNPN, CDR2 SVGIG (reference sequence). V was trimmed by 2 bases and J by 4 bases, leaving 14 bases between them. The CDR3 is made up of 15 amino acids. For the CDR3, the DNA is TGTGCCTGGAGTCCCCCGGGACACCGTAATGAAAAACTGTTTTTT. This encodes CAWSPPGHRNEKLFF.

The V and J genes are TRBV4-3 and TRBJ1-5, with D possibly being TRBD1 (5 bases). The V gene's germline CDR1 is LGHNA and CDR2 YSLEER. Deletions cut 0 bases from V and 5 bases from J, with 11 bases between. This CDR3 spans 15 amino acids. CDR3 nucleotide sequence: TGCGCCAGCAGCCAAGATGGGGGGATGTATCAGCCCCAGCATTTT. Its protein is CASSQDGGMYQPQHF.

The chain recombines TRBV6-5 with TRBJ1-5; no clear D. There are 16 residues in the CDR3. Trimming removed 2 bases from V and 2 bases from J, with 13 bases in between. CDR1 and CDR2 (germline): MNHEY, SVGAGI. CDR3 nucleotides: TGTGCCAGCAGTTACGAGTTCCCAGCGGGCAATCAGCCCCAGCATTTT. Its translation: CASSYEFPAGNQPQHF.

V usage is TRBV4-1 and J usage is TRBJ1-6; 9 bases fit TRBD1. Trimming cost V 1 base and J 7 bases; bases outside gene matches: 5. Germline CDR1 reads MGHRA; CDR2 reads YSYEKL. The CDR3 runs 16 residues. The CDR3 is CASSQVRDRDNSPLHF. The CDR3, as DNA: TGCGCCAGCAGCCAAGTCCGGGACAGGGACAATTCACCCCTCCACTTT.

This rearrangement joins TRBV5-4 to TRBJ2-7; weak D call: TRBD2 (5 bases). Between the trimmed V and J ends, which lost 4 bases and 0 bases, there was a span of 11 bases. Germline V gives CDR1 SGHNT, CDR2 YYREEE (reference sequence). The CDR3 has 14 amino acids. The CDR3 loop is CASSTKGSSYEQYF. The CDR3, as DNA: TGTGCCAGCAGCACGAAAGGGAGCTCCTACGAGCAGTACTTC.

The V call is TRBV3-1 (or the pseudogene TRBV3-2), the J call TRBJ1-5, with a possible D match to TRBD1 (5 bases). Trimming stripped 1 base from V and 2 bases from J, with 15 bases between. Germline V gene lookup returns CDR1 LGHDT and CDR2 YNNKEL (reference sequence). This CDR3 comprises 17 residues. CDR3: CASSQASRQGGNQPQHF. DNA for the CDR3: TGTGCCAGCAGCCAAGCTTCTCGCCAGGGAGGCAATCAGCCCCAGCATTTT.

This rearrangement joins TRBV5-8 to TRBJ1-2; D not resolved. V was cut by 0 bases and J by 5 bases, with 11 bases left in between. The length of the CDR3 is 14 residues. Germline V gene lookup returns CDR1 SGHTS and CDR2 YDEGEE. The CDR3 region is CASSLVGRTYGYTF. CDR3 nucleotides: TGTGCCAGCAGCTTGGTGGGCAGGACTTATGGCTACACCTTC.

The chain is built from TRBV20-1 and TRBJ2-3; 8 bases map to TRBD2. The V gene's germline CDR1 is DFQATT and CDR2 SNEGSKA (reference sequence). With V trimmed by 3 bases and J by 2 bases, 4 bases remained unmatched. The CDR3 length is 14 residues. CDR3 sequence reads: CSASSGTHTDTQYF. The CDR3 region has the DNA TGCAGTGCTAGTAGCGGGACCCACACAGATACGCAGTATTTT.

J is TRBJ1-5 and V is TRBV6-6; a possible D gene is TRBD1 (6 bases). Per germline, CDR1 MNHNY and CDR2 SVGAGI (reference sequence). V was cut by 5 bases and J by 2 bases, with 19 bases left in between. The CDR3 covers 17 residues. The CDR3 here is CASSLRDTSLGNQPQHF. CDR3 DNA: TGTGCCAGCAGTCTACGGGACACCTCGTTGGGCAATCAGCCCCAGCATTTT.

J is TRBJ2-7 and V is TRBV6-5; 7 bases match TRBD1. The germline V gene encodes CDR1 MNHEY and CDR2 SVGAGI. CDR3 size: 13 residues. V lost 7 bases to trimming and J lost 4 bases; unmatched junction nucleotides: 7. CDR3 DNA sequence: TGTGCCAGCACGACAGGGCCAGTATACGAGCAGTACTTC. This translates into CASTTGPVYEQYF.

The rearrangement joins TRBV27 to TRBJ1-5; TRBD1 is a possible D gene (6 bases). Between the trimmed V and J ends, which lost 10 bases and 4 bases, there was a span of 20 bases. The CDR3 totals 15 residues. The germline gives CDR1 MNHEY, CDR2 SMNVEV (reference sequence). CDR3 amino acids: CAIPCAQDRNQPQHF. The CDR3 coding sequence is TGTGCCATCCCTTGCGCCCAGGACAGAAATCAGCCCCAGCATTTT.

The chain employs TRBV9 and TRBJ2-2; the D is unclear. The CDR3 is 14 residues long. Trimming stripped 2 bases from V and 5 bases from J, with 10 bases between. Germline V gives CDR1 SGDLS, CDR2 YYNGEE. CDR3 in DNA: TGTGCCAGCAGCGTTAATCTCGGTACCGGGGAGCTGTTTTTT. Translating it yields CASSVNLGTGELFF. Using reference TRBV9 and TRBJ2-2 for the parts outside the CDR3, the full variable domain is DSGVTQTPKHLITATGQRVTLRCSPRSGDLSVYWYQQSLDQGLQFLIQYYNGEERAKGNILERFSAQQFPDLHSELNLSSLELGDSALYFCASSVNLGTGELFFGEGSRLTVL.